The rows below give T cell receptor beta chains drawn from one sample of a study of CD4 T cells in relation to SARS-CoV-2 and coronaviruses. Sequencing used immunoSEQ multiplex PCR; TCRdb keeps in-frame clones, though not all of them. The top ten hold more than 1.4% of the sample, which has 43,000 or so clones, over 70% seen once. No antigens are known for them. The sequenced sample consisted of naive CD4+ T cells from PBMCs, cultured in vitro. These receptor sequences come from an adult with COVID-19. The CDR3 runs from the conserved cysteine through the conserved F or W. Each record gives: CDR3 length, V gene, CDR3 protein.

length: 16
V: TRBV4-1
CDR3: CASSQVPSGSTDTQYF

length: 12
V: TRBV10-2
CDR3: CASSESGNEQFF

length: 17
V: TRBV24-1
CDR3: CATSDLGGGVGNQPQHF

length: 14
V: TRBV27
CDR3: CASSLVQTGDEQYF

length: 13
V: TRBV11-1
CDR3: CASSLGRGYGYTF

length: 16
V: TRBV7-9
CDR3: CASHLWGGRGRETQYF

length: 14
V: TRBV15
CDR3: CATSSTVGPETQYF

length: 15
V: TRBV3-1/TRBV3-2
CDR3: CASSLAGADTDTQYF

length: 15
V: TRBV18
CDR3: CASSPQAGARETQYF

length: 15
V: TRBV6-6
CDR3: CASSGSWDRRYEQYF